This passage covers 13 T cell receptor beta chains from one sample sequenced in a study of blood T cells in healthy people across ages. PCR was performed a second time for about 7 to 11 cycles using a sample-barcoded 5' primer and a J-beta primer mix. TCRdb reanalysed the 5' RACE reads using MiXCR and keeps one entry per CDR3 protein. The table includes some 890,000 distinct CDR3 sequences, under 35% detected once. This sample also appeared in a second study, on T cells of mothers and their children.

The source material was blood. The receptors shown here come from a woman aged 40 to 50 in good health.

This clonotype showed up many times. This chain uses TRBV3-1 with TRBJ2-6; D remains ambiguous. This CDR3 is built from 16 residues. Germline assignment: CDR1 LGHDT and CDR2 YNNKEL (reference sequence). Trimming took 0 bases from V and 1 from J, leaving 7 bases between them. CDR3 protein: CASSQDQYSGANVLTF. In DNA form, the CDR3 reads TGTGCCAGCAGCCAAGACCAGTATTCTGGGGCCAACGTCCTGACTTTC.

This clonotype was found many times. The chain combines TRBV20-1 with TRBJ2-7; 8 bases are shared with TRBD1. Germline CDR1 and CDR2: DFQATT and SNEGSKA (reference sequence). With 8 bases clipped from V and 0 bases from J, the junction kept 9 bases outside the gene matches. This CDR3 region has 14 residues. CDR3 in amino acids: CSSEDRASSYEQYF. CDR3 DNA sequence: TGCAGTTCAGAGGACAGGGCGAGCTCCTACGAGCAGTACTTC.

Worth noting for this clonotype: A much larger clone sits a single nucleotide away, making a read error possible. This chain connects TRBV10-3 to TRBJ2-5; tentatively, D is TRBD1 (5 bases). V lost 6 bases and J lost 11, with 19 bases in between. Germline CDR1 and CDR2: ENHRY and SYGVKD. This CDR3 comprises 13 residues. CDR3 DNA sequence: TGTGCCATCAGGACTCCCTCAGGGTATGAGCAGTACTTC. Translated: CAIRTPSGYEQYF.

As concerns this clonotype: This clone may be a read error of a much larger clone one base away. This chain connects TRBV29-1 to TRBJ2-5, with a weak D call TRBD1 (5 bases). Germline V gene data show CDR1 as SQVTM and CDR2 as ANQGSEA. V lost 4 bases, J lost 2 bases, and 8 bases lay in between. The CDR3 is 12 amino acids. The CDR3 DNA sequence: TGCAGCGTTGGGGCAGGGCAAGAGACCCAGTACTTC. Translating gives CSVGAGQETQYF.

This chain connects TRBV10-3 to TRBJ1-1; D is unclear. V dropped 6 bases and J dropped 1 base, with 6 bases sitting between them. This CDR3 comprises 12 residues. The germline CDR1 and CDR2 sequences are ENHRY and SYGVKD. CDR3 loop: CAIRTQNTEAFF. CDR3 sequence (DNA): TGTGCCATCAGGACACAGAACACTGAAGCTTTCTTT.

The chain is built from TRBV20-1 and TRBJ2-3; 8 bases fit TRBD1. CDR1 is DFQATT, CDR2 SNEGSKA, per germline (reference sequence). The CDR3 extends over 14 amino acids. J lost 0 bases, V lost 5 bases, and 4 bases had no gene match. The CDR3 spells CSARNRGSTDTQYF. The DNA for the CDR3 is TGCAGTGCTCGAAACAGGGGGAGCACAGATACGCAGTATTTT.

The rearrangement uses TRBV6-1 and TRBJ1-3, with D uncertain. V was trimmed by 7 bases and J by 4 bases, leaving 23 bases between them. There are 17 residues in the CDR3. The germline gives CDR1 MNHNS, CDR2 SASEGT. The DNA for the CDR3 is TGTGCCAGCAAAAGACCCCAAGGTGGGGAGCGGGGAAACACCATATATTTT. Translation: CASKRPQGGERGNTIYF.

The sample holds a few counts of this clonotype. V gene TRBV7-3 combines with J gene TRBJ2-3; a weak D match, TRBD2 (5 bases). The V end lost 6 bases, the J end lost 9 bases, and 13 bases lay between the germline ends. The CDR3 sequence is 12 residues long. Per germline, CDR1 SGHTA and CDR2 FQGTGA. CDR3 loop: CASSFSGNTQYF. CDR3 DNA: TGTGCCAGCAGTTTCAGCGGTAACACGCAGTATTTT.

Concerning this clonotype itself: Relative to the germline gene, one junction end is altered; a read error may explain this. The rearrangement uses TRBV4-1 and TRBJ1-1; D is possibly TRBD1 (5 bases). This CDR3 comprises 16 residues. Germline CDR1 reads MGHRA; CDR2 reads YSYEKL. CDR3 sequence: CAGSQGPRRANTEAFF. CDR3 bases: TGCGCCGGCAGCCAAGGCCCTCGCAGGGCGAACACTGAAGCTTTCTTT.

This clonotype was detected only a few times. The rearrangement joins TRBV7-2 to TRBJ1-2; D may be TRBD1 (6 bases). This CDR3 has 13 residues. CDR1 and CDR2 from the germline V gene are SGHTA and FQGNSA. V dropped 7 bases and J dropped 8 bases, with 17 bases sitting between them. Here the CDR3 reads CASTTDSGSGYTF. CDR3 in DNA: TGTGCCAGCACGACGGACAGCGGTTCCGGCTACACCTTC. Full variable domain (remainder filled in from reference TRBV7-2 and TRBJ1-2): GAGVSQSPSNKVTEKGKDVELRCDPISGHTALYWYRQSLGQGLEFLIYFQGNSAPDKSGLPSDRFSAERTGGSVSTLTIQRTQQEDSAVYLCASTTDSGSGYTFGSGTRLTVV.

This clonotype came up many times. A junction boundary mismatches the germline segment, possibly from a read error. CDR3 DNA: TGTGCCAGCTCCCCGGAGGGCAATCAGCCCCAGCATTTT. It encodes CASSPEGNQPQHF. The rearrangement joins TRBV5-1 to TRBJ1-5; D not resolved. CDR1 is SGHRS and CDR2 is YFSETQ in the germline V gene. CDR3 length: 13 amino acids.

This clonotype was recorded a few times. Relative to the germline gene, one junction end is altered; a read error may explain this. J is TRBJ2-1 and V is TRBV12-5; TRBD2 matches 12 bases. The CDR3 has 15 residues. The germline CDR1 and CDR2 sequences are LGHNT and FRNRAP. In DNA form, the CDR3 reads TGTGCTAGTGGTTTGGGACTAGCGGGGGACAATAAGCAGTTCTTC. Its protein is CASGLGLAGDNKQFF.

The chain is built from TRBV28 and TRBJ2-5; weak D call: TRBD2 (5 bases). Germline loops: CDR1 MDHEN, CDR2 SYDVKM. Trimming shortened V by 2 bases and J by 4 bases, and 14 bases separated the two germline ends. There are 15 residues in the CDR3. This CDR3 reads CASSLPTKGGETQYF. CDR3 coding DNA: TGTGCCAGCAGTTTACCGACTAAAGGTGGAGAGACCCAGTACTTC. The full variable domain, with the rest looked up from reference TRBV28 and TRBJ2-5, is DVKVTQSSRYLVKRTGEKVFLECVQDMDHENMFWYRQDPGLGLRLIYFSYDVKMKEKGDIPEGYSVSREKKERFSLILESASTNQTSMYLCASSLPTKGGETQYFGPGTRLLVL.